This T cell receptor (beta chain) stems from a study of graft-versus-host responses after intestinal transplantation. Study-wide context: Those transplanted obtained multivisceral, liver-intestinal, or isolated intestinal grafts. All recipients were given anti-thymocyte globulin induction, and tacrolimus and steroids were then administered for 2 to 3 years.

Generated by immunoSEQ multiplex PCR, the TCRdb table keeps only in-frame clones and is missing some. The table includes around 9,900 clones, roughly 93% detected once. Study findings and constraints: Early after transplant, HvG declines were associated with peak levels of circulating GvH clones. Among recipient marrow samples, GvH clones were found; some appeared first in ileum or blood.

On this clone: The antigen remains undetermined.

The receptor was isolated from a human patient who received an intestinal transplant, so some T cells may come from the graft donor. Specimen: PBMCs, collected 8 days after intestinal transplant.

DNA for the CDR3: TGTGCCAGCAGCCTGTGGGGCCAGACAGGGAGGATGCACGAGCAGTACTTC. Protein product: CASSLWGQTGRMHEQYF. This sequence joins TRBV5-6 and TRBJ2-7; D might be TRBD1 (7 bases). This CDR3 has 17 amino acids. The V gene lost 4 bases and the J gene lost 5 bases, with 25 bases spanning the gap. Germline assignment: CDR1 SGHDT and CDR2 YYEEEE.